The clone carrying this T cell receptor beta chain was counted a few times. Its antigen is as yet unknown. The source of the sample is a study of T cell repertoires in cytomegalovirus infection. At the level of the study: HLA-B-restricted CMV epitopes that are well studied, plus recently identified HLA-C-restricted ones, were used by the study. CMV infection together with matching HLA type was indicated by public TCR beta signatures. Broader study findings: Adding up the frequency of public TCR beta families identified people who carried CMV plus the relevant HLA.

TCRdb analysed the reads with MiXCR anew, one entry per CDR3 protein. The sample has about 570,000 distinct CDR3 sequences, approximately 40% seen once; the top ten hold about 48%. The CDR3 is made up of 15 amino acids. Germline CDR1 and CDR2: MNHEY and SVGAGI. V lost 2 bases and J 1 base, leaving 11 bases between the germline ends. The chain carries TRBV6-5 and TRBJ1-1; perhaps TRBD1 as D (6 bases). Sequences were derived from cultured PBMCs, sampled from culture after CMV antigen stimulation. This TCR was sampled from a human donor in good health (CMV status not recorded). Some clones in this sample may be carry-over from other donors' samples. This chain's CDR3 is CASSYGGGPNTEAFF. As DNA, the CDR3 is TGTGCCAGCAGTTACGGGGGCGGTCCGAACACTGAAGCTTTCTTT.